What follows are 30 T cell receptor beta chains derived from one specimen sequenced in a study of shared T cell receptors in the human thymus. Only in-frame clones appear in the TCRdb table, and some are missing; sequencing was by immunoSEQ multiplex PCR. Among about 730,000 clones listed, approximately 85% were seen once. These data were also reused for a study on human thymus T cells.

Specimen: thymocytes. These TCRs come from a girl less than two years old with a congenital heart defect.

The chain has TRBV10-3 and TRBJ2-6, with 9 nucleotides matching TRBD1. This CDR3 contains 19 residues. Trimming at V came to 6 bases and at J to 0 bases, leaving 12 bases not matched to a gene. The germline V gene has CDR1 ENHRY and CDR2 SYGVKD. The CDR3 loop reads CAIRGKTGGNSSGANVLTF. Written as DNA, the CDR3 is TGTGCCATCAGGGGTAAGACAGGGGGTAACTCCTCTGGGGCCAACGTCCTGACTTTC.

This clone occurred once. The chain joins TRBV11-2 to TRBJ2-3, with 9 nucleotides matching TRBD2. The junction had 14 bases not matched to a gene; V was cut back by 0 bases and J by 1 base. The CDR3 runs to 20 residues. Germline lookup yields CDR1 SGHAT and CDR2 FQNNGV. CDR3 residues: CASSLDRLRGGRNRTDTQYF. CDR3 sequence (DNA): TGTGCCAGCAGCTTAGATCGTCTGCGGGGGGGCCGGAACCGCACAGATACGCAGTATTTT.

The chain uses TRBV13 and TRBJ2-7, with D perhaps TRBD2 (6 bases). Germline-derived CDR1 and CDR2 are PRHDT and FYEKMQ (reference sequence). Trimming took off 4 bases at V and 1 base at J, with 11 bases between the two ends. This CDR3 has 14 residues. The CDR3 loop is CASSSGGGSYEQYF. The CDR3 DNA is TGTGCCAGCAGCTCCGGTGGGGGGTCCTACGAGCAGTACTTC.

The rearrangement joins TRBV10-3 to TRBJ1-2; no firm D call. The CDR3 runs 15 residues. Germline assignment: CDR1 ENHRY and CDR2 SYGVKD. V lost 6 bases and J 4 bases, leaving 18 bases between the germline ends. The CDR3 DNA follows: TGTGCCATCAGCGCCACTACACGTCAACCCTATGGCTACACCTTC. This encodes CAISATTRQPYGYTF.

The chain has TRBV6-1 and TRBJ2-2, with 8 bases aligning to TRBD2. Trimming took 2 bases from V and 7 from J; bases not matched to a gene: 15. There are 18 residues in the CDR3. Germline V gene lookup returns CDR1 MNHNS and CDR2 SASEGT. Written as DNA, the CDR3 is TGTGCCAGCAGTGAATGGCCCCGAGAGCGGGGGCTCGGCGGGGAGCTGTTTTTT. It specifies CASSEWPRERGLGGELFF.

V gene TRBV9 combines with J gene TRBJ1-4; D uncertain. Germline lookup yields CDR1 SGDLS and CDR2 YYNGEE. The CDR3 length is 16 residues. Trimming shortened V by 0 bases and J by 4 bases, and 13 bases separated the two germline ends. This CDR3 reads CASSVEPSRFNEKLFF. The CDR3 DNA reads as TGTGCCAGCAGCGTAGAGCCGTCCAGGTTTAATGAAAAACTGTTTTTT.

The chain recombines TRBV19 with TRBJ2-3; D might be TRBD1 (5 bases). The CDR3 sequence is 18 residues long. Trimming left V 7 bases short and J 5 bases short, with 28 bases between. Germline V gene lookup returns CDR1 LNHDA and CDR2 SQIVND (reference sequence). The CDR3 DNA reads TGTGCCAGTACGCCTGCTCCGACAGAACATCACATAGTAGATACGCAGTATTTT. Its translation is CASTPAPTEHHIVDTQYF.

A note on this clone: Other nucleotide sequences in the sample specify the same CDR3. CDR3 amino acids: CASSHEPGTSRGETQYF. For the CDR3, the DNA is TGCGCCAGCAGCCACGAACCTGGGACTAGTCGGGGGGAGACCCAGTACTTC. J is TRBJ2-5 and V is TRBV4-1, with 8 bases fitting TRBD2. The CDR3 extends over 17 amino acids. V dropped 3 bases and J dropped 5; count of bases not matched to a gene: 14. Per the germline V gene, CDR1 is MGHRA and CDR2 is YSYEKL.

The V and J genes are TRBV19 and TRBJ2-7; 8 bases line up with TRBD1. This CDR3 spans 13 amino acids. Per germline, CDR1 LNHDA and CDR2 SQIVND (reference sequence). With 4 bases clipped from V and 4 bases from J, the junction kept 3 bases outside the gene matches. The CDR3 is CASSKQGVYEQYF. CDR3 coding DNA: TGTGCCAGTAGTAAACAGGGGGTATACGAGCAGTACTTC.

The rearrangement links TRBV4-1 to TRBJ1-2, with D possibly matching TRBD1 (6 bases). The V end lost 2 bases, the J end lost 8 bases, and 27 bases lay between the germline ends. The CDR3 sequence is 18 residues long. Per the germline V gene, CDR1 is MGHRA and CDR2 is YSYEKL. The CDR3 DNA sequence: TGCGCCAGCAGCCAAAACGAAGGCGGGGGGGCACCCGGTGGCGGCTACACCTTC. It is translated as CASSQNEGGGAPGGGYTF.

The rearrangement joins TRBV7-2 to TRBJ2-2; 7 bases map to TRBD1. CDR1 is SGHTA, CDR2 FQGNSA, per germline. The CDR3 has 17 residues. Trimming removed 3 bases from V and 0 bases from J; junction bases left unmatched: 7. DNA for the CDR3: TGTGCCAGCAGCTTTAAGGGACAGAGCGCGAACACCGGGGAGCTGTTTTTT. Protein sequence: CASSFKGQSANTGELFF.

CDR3 DNA sequence: TGTGCCAGCAGTCCACCGGGACAGAACACTGAAGCTTTCTTT. This codes for CASSPPGQNTEAFF. The V and J genes are TRBV27 and TRBJ1-1; TRBD1 might be the D (6 bases). The germline V gene encodes CDR1 MNHEY and CDR2 SMNVEV (reference sequence). With 5 bases removed from V and 1 base from J, the gap between germline ends came to 11 bases. The CDR3 covers 14 residues.

The chain recombines TRBV2 with TRBJ1-2; possibly TRBD1 for D (6 bases). From germline, CDR1 is SNHLY and CDR2 FYNNEI. The CDR3 extends over 12 amino acids. V was pared by 10 bases and J by 3 bases, with 12 bases between. The CDR3 DNA sequence: TGTGCCACAGAGGGGGGGCACTATGGCTACACCTTC. This gives the protein CATEGGHYGYTF. Looking up the rest from reference TRBV2 and TRBJ1-2 gives the full variable domain: EPEVTQTPSHQVTQMGQEVILRCVPISNHLYFYWYRQILGQKVEFLVSFYNNEISEKSEIFDDQFSVERPDGSNFTLKIRSTKLEDSAMYFCATEGGHYGYTFGSGTRLTVV.

The chain couples TRBV25-1 to TRBJ1-1; 7 positions agree with TRBD1. Germline loops: CDR1 MGHDK, CDR2 SYGVNS. Trimming at V came to 3 bases and at J to 1 base, leaving 2 bases not matched to a gene. This CDR3 is 14 amino acids long. The CDR3 bases are TGTGCCAGCAGTGATAGACAGGGGAACACTGAAGCTTTCTTT. Residues: CASSDRQGNTEAFF.

This clone was detected only once. This chain uses TRBV5-1 with TRBJ1-4; TRBD1 agrees at 9 bases. J gave up 8 bases and V 4 bases, and 6 bases lay outside the gene matches. Looked up from germline, CDR1 is SGHRS and CDR2 is YFSETQ. CDR3 length: 14 residues. CDR3 residues: CASSPDRGGEKLFF. CDR3 DNA sequence: TGCGCCAGCAGCCCCGACAGGGGGGGGGAAAAACTGTTTTTT.

The rearrangement links TRBV13 to TRBJ2-1; 7 nucleotides agree with TRBD1. With 5 bases clipped from V and 3 bases from J, the junction kept 10 bases outside the gene matches. This CDR3 contains 16 residues. Germline assignment: CDR1 PRHDT and CDR2 FYEKMQ (reference sequence). The CDR3 region is CASSVRPGQNYNEQFF. DNA for the CDR3: TGTGCCAGCAGCGTGAGACCGGGACAGAACTACAATGAGCAGTTCTTC.

The chain links TRBV6-1 to TRBJ1-1, with a possible D match to TRBD1 (6 bases). V was shortened by 1 base and J by 1 base, with 7 bases between the two germline ends. CDR1 and CDR2 from the germline V gene are MNHNS and SASEGT. There are 14 residues in the CDR3. CDR3 sequence reads: CASSEDRANTEAFF. The CDR3 DNA follows: TGTGCCAGCAGTGAAGACAGGGCGAACACTGAAGCTTTCTTT.

This chain joins TRBV6-1 and TRBJ1-1, with no clear D. Germline lookup yields CDR1 MNHNS and CDR2 SASEGT. The V gene lost 6 bases and the J gene lost 11 bases, with 13 bases spanning the gap. This CDR3 has 11 residues. CDR3 residues: CASSDTFGAFF. As DNA, the CDR3 is TGTGCCAGCAGCGACACGTTTGGGGCTTTCTTT.

V usage is TRBV6-1 and J usage is TRBJ2-1; TRBD1 aligns across 7 bases. Germline CDR1 is MNHNS and CDR2 is SASEGT. The V gene end was trimmed by 0 bases and the J gene end by 6 bases; junction bases not matched to a gene: 14. The CDR3 totals 18 residues. The CDR3 protein is CASSEAPLMRGRPNEQFF. Written as DNA, the CDR3 is TGTGCCAGCAGTGAAGCCCCGCTGATGAGGGGGCGGCCCAATGAGCAGTTCTTC.

V is TRBV7-9 and J is TRBJ2-3; maybe TRBD1 (6 bases). This CDR3 has 17 amino acids. Trimming removed 0 bases at V and 0 bases at J, with 13 bases between. Germline lookup yields CDR1 SEHNR and CDR2 FQNEAQ (reference sequence). The CDR3 DNA reads TGTGCCAGCAGCTTAGCGGGGGCGTTGAGTAGCACAGATACGCAGTATTTT. Translated: CASSLAGALSSTDTQYF.

The J gene is TRBJ2-7, the V gene TRBV4-2, with 9 bases fitting TRBD1. This CDR3 comprises 19 residues. The ends lost 0 bases at V and 3 bases at J; junction bases unmatched: 15. The germline V gene has CDR1 LGHNA and CDR2 YNFKEQ. CDR3 bases: TGTGCCAGCAGCCAAGATAGATTACAAGGGGACAGGGCAGACTACGAGCAGTACTTC. It encodes CASSQDRLQGDRADYEQYF.

The chain recombines TRBV28 with TRBJ2-3; 10 bases are shared with TRBD2. CDR3 size: 18 residues. V lost 3 bases to trimming and J lost 1 base; unmatched junction nucleotides: 10. In germline, CDR1 is MDHEN, CDR2 SYDVKM. The CDR3 bases are TGTGCCAGCAGTTTGCGAGCGGGGGGGCCAGTGTGCACAGATACGCAGTATTTT. Translation gives CASSLRAGGPVCTDTQYF.

The J gene is TRBJ2-1, the V gene TRBV7-3, with TRBD2 identical over 9 bases. This CDR3 region has 17 residues. Germline CDR1 is SGHTA and CDR2 is FQGTGA. V dropped 1 base and J dropped 5; count of bases not matched to a gene: 9. CDR3 loop: CASSLNPSGEKHNEQFF. As DNA, the CDR3 is TGTGCCAGCAGCTTAAACCCTAGCGGGGAGAAGCACAATGAGCAGTTCTTC.

The rearrangement joins TRBV27 to TRBJ2-7; possibly TRBD2 for D (5 bases). The V end lost 6 bases, the J end lost 3 bases, and 18 bases lay between the germline ends. Germline loops: CDR1 MNHEY, CDR2 SMNVEV (reference sequence). The CDR3 runs 15 residues. The CDR3 protein is CASREYGGPIYEQYF. DNA for the CDR3: TGTGCCAGCAGGGAATATGGAGGCCCGATCTACGAGCAGTACTTC.

This chain connects TRBV5-1 to TRBJ1-4; D is unresolved. V was pared by 4 bases and J by 0 bases, with 7 bases between. This CDR3 is built from 14 residues. Germline assignment: CDR1 SGHRS and CDR2 YFSETQ. CDR3 in amino acids: CASSPVSTNEKLFF. CDR3 nucleotides: TGCGCCAGCAGCCCAGTTTCAACTAATGAAAAACTGTTTTTT.

This chain links TRBV2 with TRBJ2-3; TRBD1 might be the D (7 bases). Per the germline V gene, CDR1 is SNHLY and CDR2 is FYNNEI. This CDR3 is 16 amino acids long. V was cut by 6 bases and J by 3 bases, with 19 bases left in between. The CDR3 DNA follows: TGTGCCAGCAGCGACCCCGTGGAGGGGGCGACAGATACGCAGTATTTT. Its protein product is CASSDPVEGATDTQYF.

This rearrangement joins TRBV7-2 to TRBJ2-5; TRBD1 is a possible D gene (6 bases). Per germline, CDR1 SGHTA and CDR2 FQGNSA. The CDR3 runs 15 residues. V was trimmed by 6 bases and J by 2 bases, leaving 16 bases between them. Here the CDR3 DNA reads TGTGCCAGCAGACTCGCATGGGACATTCAAGAGACCCAGTACTTC. Protein sequence: CASRLAWDIQETQYF.

This chain joins TRBV7-2 and TRBJ2-7, with 9 bases matching TRBD2. V dropped 3 bases and J dropped 3; count of bases not matched to a gene: 9. The CDR3 covers 16 residues. CDR1 is SGHTA and CDR2 is FQGNSA in the germline V gene. DNA for the CDR3: TGTGCCAGCAGCTTCCCCGAGCGGGAGGCTGACTACGAGCAGTACTTC. Protein: CASSFPEREADYEQYF.

The chain carries TRBV9 and TRBJ2-3; 7 nucleotides align to TRBD2. This CDR3 comprises 16 residues. Losses at the gene ends were 3 bases for V and 4 bases for J; bases not matched to a gene: 11. CDR1 is SGDLS, CDR2 YYNGEE, per germline. For the CDR3, the DNA is TGTGCCAGCAGCGAGGTGGGAGGGGCGCTGGCAGATACGCAGTATTTT. Encoded protein: CASSEVGGALADTQYF.

This clone was recorded only once. V is TRBV18 and J is TRBJ1-5; possibly TRBD1 for D (5 bases). Looked up from germline, CDR1 is KGHSH and CDR2 is LQKENI. The CDR3 spans 16 residues. Trimming cost V 0 bases and J 0 bases, with 9 bases left between them. In nucleotides, the CDR3 is TGTGCCAGCTCACCACCTGACAGTTATAGCAATCAGCCCCAGCATTTT. This translates into CASSPPDSYSNQPQHF.